This T cell receptor beta chain was documented in a study of blood T cell repertoires in COVID-19. Study-wide context: The United States, Italy and Spain were the sources of the acute and convalescent COVID-19 samples.

Each participant's cohort was designated according to participant-reported clinical history. In the authors' workflow: It was from reference gene primer amplification that nucleated cell counts were estimated. Assay used: immunoSEQ multiplex PCR; TCRdb lists only in-frame clones, some missing. V, J and clone size were drawn from that table, and D and trimming were deduced from the DNA. This repertoire shows about 480,000 clones, over 75% found once; its top ten account for 1.5% to 2%. This CDR3 is 14 amino acids long. Germline V gene data show CDR1 as ENHRY and CDR2 as SYGVKD. With 6 bases removed from V and 5 bases from J, the gap between germline ends came to 16 bases.

The receptor was derived from a middle-aged woman who had recovered from COVID-19. This rearrangement joins TRBV10-3 to TRBJ1-1; TRBD1 is a possible D gene (6 bases). Sequenced material: PBMCs or T cells enriched from blood (not recorded which). The CDR3 region has the DNA TGTGCCATCAGGAACAGGGATACTGGGACTGAAGCTTTCTTT. Protein: CAIRNRDTGTEAFF.